The 19 T cell receptor beta chains in this list originate from one sample, sequenced in a study of beta chain features in type 1 diabetes. Since all of the isolated RNA was reverse transcribed, expressed TCRB transcripts were what got sequenced. Profiling relied on immunoSEQ multiplex PCR, and the TCRdb table lists in-frame clones only, not all of them. This repertoire shows around 430,000 clones, 30% found once; its top ten account for about 0.065%. The material sequenced was naive CD4+ T cells from blood. These receptor sequences come from a man aged 18-30 years in good health.

The chain joins TRBV30 to TRBJ2-7; D is ambiguous. The CDR3 consists of 12 residues. The ends were cut back, 0 bases at V and 3 bases at J, with 6 bases in the middle. Germline lookup yields CDR1 GTSNPN and CDR2 SVGIG (reference sequence). The CDR3 sequence is CAWSVSDYEQYF. The DNA for the CDR3 is TGTGCCTGGAGTGTATCGGACTACGAGCAGTACTTC. Full variable domain (remainder filled in from reference TRBV30 and TRBJ2-7): SQTIHQWPATLVQPVGSPLSLECTVEGTSNPNLYWYRQAAGRGLQLLFYSVGIGQISSEVPQNLSASRPQDRQFILSSKKLLLSDSGFYLCAWSVSDYEQYFGPGTRLTVT.

The chain links TRBV5-4 to TRBJ2-1; TRBD2 aligns across 8 bases. Germline CDR1 is SGHNT and CDR2 is YYREEE (reference sequence). The CDR3 is 13 amino acids. The V segment lost 4 bases and the J segment 15 bases; nucleotides outside the gene matches: 12. In DNA form, the CDR3 reads TGTGCCAGCAGCACACAACTAGCGGCAAGAGGGTTCTTC. This encodes CASSTQLAARGFF.

The chain links TRBV7-9 to TRBJ1-4; unclear D gene. Germline V gives CDR1 SEHNR, CDR2 FQNEAQ (reference sequence). With 5 bases removed from V and 4 bases from J, the gap between germline ends came to 11 bases. CDR3 size: 14 residues. The CDR3 loop reads CASSVGVSNEKLFF. CDR3 DNA: TGTGCCAGCAGCGTCGGGGTTAGTAATGAAAAACTGTTTTTT.

V is TRBV5-1 and J is TRBJ2-1, with no clear D. The V and J ends lost 1 base and 7 bases respectively, with 15 bases between them. The length of the CDR3 is 15 residues. Germline values: CDR1 SGHRS, CDR2 YFSETQ. The CDR3 is CASSLFKGRVNEQFF. CDR3 nucleotides: TGCGCCAGCAGCTTGTTCAAGGGAAGGGTAAATGAGCAGTTCTTC.

The V and J genes are TRBV27 and TRBJ2-3, with 12 bases that match TRBD2. This CDR3 spans 14 amino acids. Germline CDR1 is MNHEY and CDR2 is SMNVEV (reference sequence). J was trimmed by 6 bases and V by 6 bases; bases with no gene match: 4. The CDR3 DNA is TGTGCCAGCAGCGCCGGGACTAGCGGGGATACGCAGTATTTT. Its translation is CASSAGTSGDTQYF.

In its sample, this clone was seen a few times. The CDR3 DNA reads as TGTGCCAGCAGCCAAGAACCGGGACTTTCAGATACGCAGTATTTT. This sequence encodes CASSQEPGLSDTQYF. The chain links TRBV4-2 to TRBJ2-3; a possible D gene is TRBD2 (6 bases). The V gene's germline CDR1 is LGHNA and CDR2 YNFKEQ. This CDR3 region has 15 residues. Trimming shortened V by 0 bases and J by 4 bases, and 11 bases separated the two germline ends.

Remarks on this clone: Other nucleotide sequences in the sample specify the same CDR3. The genes are TRBV5-4 and TRBJ2-1, with TRBD2 identical over 14 bases. CDR3 length: 15 residues. The V and J ends lost 4 bases and 6 bases, in that order; junction bases with no gene match: 3. Germline loops: CDR1 SGHNT, CDR2 YYREEE (reference sequence). The CDR3 spells CASSLGTSGSNEQFF. The DNA for the CDR3 is TGTGCCAGCAGCCTAGGGACTAGCGGGAGCAATGAGCAGTTCTTC.

The genes are TRBV2 and TRBJ2-6; D might be TRBD2 (6 bases). Germline values: CDR1 SNHLY, CDR2 FYNNEI. CDR3 length: 15 amino acids. Trimming left V 6 bases short and J 1 base short, with 10 bases between. The CDR3 sequence: CASSLTSSGANVLTF. The CDR3 nucleotides are TGTGCCAGCAGCTTGACTAGTTCTGGGGCCAACGTCCTGACTTTC.

The V gene is TRBV30, the J gene TRBJ1-4, with 9 bases lining up with TRBD1. The J segment lost 8 bases and the V segment lost 8 bases, leaving 12 bases of the junction unmatched. The CDR3 length is 14 residues. Per the germline V gene, CDR1 is GTSNPN and CDR2 is SVGIG (reference sequence). In nucleotides, the CDR3 is TGTGCCGGGGCTTTACAGGGGGCCTTGGAAAAACTGTTTTTT. This gives the protein CAGALQGALEKLFF.

The gene calls are TRBV30 and TRBJ1-1; D gene unclear. CDR1 is GTSNPN and CDR2 is SVGIG in the germline V gene (reference sequence). The CDR3 extends over 11 amino acids. Trimming shortened V by 1 base and J by 5 bases, and 5 bases separated the two germline ends. The CDR3 sequence is CAWSAQTEAFF. In nucleotides, the CDR3 is TGTGCCTGGAGTGCCCAGACTGAAGCTTTCTTT.

Only a few counts were recorded for this clone. J is TRBJ2-5 and V is TRBV27; D ambiguous. This CDR3 region has 13 residues. Looked up from germline, CDR1 is MNHEY and CDR2 is SMNVEV (reference sequence). With 1 base removed from V and 1 base from J, the gap between germline ends came to 4 bases. The CDR3 loop is CASSLFFQETQYF. Written as DNA, the CDR3 is TGTGCCAGCAGTTTATTCTTCCAAGAGACCCAGTACTTC.

In its sample, this clone was seen a few times. The rearrangement uses TRBV5-1 and TRBJ2-5; D may match TRBD1 or TRBD2 (5 bases each). Germline CDR1 reads SGHRS; CDR2 reads YFSETQ. V lost 2 bases and J lost 3, with 8 bases in between. The CDR3 loop spans 13 amino acids. This chain's CDR3 is CASSFGTEETQYF. The CDR3, as DNA: TGCGCCAGCAGCTTTGGGACGGAAGAGACCCAGTACTTC.

This clone was observed a few times. V is TRBV14 and J is TRBJ2-1, with 8 positions matching TRBD2. J lost 6 bases, V lost 4 bases, and 5 bases had no gene match. CDR3 length: 14 amino acids. Germline V lookup: CDR1 SGHDN, CDR2 FVKESK. Written as DNA, the CDR3 is TGTGCCAGCAGCCCAACTAGCGGACGCAATGAGCAGTTCTTC. As protein: CASSPTSGRNEQFF. The variable domain in full, with the rest retrieved from reference TRBV14 and TRBJ2-1, is EAGVTQFPSHSVIEKGQTVTLRCDPISGHDNLYWYRRVMGKEIKFLLHFVKESKQDESGMPNNRFLAERTGGTYSTLKVQPAELEDSGVYFCASSPTSGRNEQFFGPGTRLTVL.

There are a few counts of this clone. Other DNA sequences in this sample translate to the same CDR3. This chain links TRBV30 with TRBJ1-5; possible D gene TRBD1, 6 bases. Germline V CDR1 and CDR2: GTSNPN, SVGIG (reference sequence). The CDR3 totals 13 residues. V lost 1 base and J lost 4, with 8 bases in between. The CDR3 nucleotides read TGTGCCTGGAGTGACAGGGTAAATCAGCCCCAGCATTTT. This sequence encodes CAWSDRVNQPQHF.

The rearrangement links TRBV18 to TRBJ1-1; no firm D call. Between the trimmed V and J ends, which lost 4 bases and 3 bases, there was a span of 12 bases. Germline CDR1 is KGHSH and CDR2 is LQKENI. The CDR3 contains 14 residues. The CDR3 nucleotides are TGTGCCAGCTCACGGGAAGCATGGGACACTGAAGCTTTCTTT. This translates into CASSREAWDTEAFF.

This clone has a handful of counts. This rearrangement joins TRBV7-2 to TRBJ2-7; 9 positions agree with TRBD2. The CDR3 is made up of 15 amino acids. Unmatched junction bases numbered 2, after V lost 1 base and J lost 1 base. Germline-derived CDR1 and CDR2 are SGHTA and FQGNSA. The CDR3 spells CASSLGAGGSYEQYF. CDR3 nucleotides: TGTGCCAGCAGCTTAGGAGCGGGAGGATCCTACGAGCAGTACTTC.

This clone showed up just a few times. This chain uses TRBV9 with TRBJ2-3; D call uncertain. Between the trimmed V and J ends, which lost 4 bases and 3 bases, there was a span of 18 bases. This CDR3 comprises 16 residues. Per germline, CDR1 SGDLS and CDR2 YYNGEE. CDR3 in DNA: TGTGCCAGCAGCCCGGCCGGCTACGCCGGGACAGATACGCAGTATTTT. Translated, it gives CASSPAGYAGTDTQYF.

The chain combines TRBV15 with TRBJ2-3; D unresolved. Trimming left V 3 bases short and J 2 bases short, with 6 bases between. The CDR3 totals 13 residues. Germline V gives CDR1 LNHNV, CDR2 YYDKDF (reference sequence). CDR3 residues: CATSRTDTDTQYF. Written as DNA, the CDR3 is TGTGCCACCAGCAGGACGGACACAGATACGCAGTATTTT.

The chain has TRBV7-8 and TRBJ1-4; possibly TRBD1 for D (5 bases). Germline CDR1 SGHVS, CDR2 FQNEAQ. This CDR3 comprises 13 residues. The V and J ends lost 5 bases and 8 bases respectively, with 12 bases between them. CDR3 DNA sequence: TGTGCCAGCAGCGAAAGACAGCTCGAAAAACTGTTTTTT. Its protein product is CASSERQLEKLFF.